These 9 T cell receptor beta chains came from one sample sequenced in a study of spatial heterogeneity in lung cancer (dated by TCRdb to between 2017 and 2020). The library was generated by 5' RACE. Reads for this sample came from a NextSeq 500. The public reads were reanalyzed by TCRdb: fastp trimming at Q25, MiXCR alignment, in-frame beta chains only. Rows matching on CDR3 protein sequence are summarized as one entry with the most common DNA and genes. This sample holds approximately 1,600 distinct CDR3 sequences; over 20% were observed only once. The ten largest clones take up around a fifth of the sample. The time point label, as the study defines it: sample taken at primary tumor resection. Their specific antigens are unknown. What the research found in general, with its limitations: The tumor nonsynonymous mutation count correlated with the number of expanded alpha and beta TCRs within the tumor.

The material sequenced was lung tumor tissue, taken at surgery. The source of these receptors is a male donor with early-stage non-small cell lung cancer.

This clonotype is labeled medium-sized. This beta chain appears as a stray read in a library generated for alpha chains; its size is not informative. The J gene is TRBJ2-1, the V gene TRBV29-1; 10 bases line up with TRBD1. Germline CDR1 SQVTM, CDR2 ANQGSEA. This CDR3 has 17 residues. Trimming took 4 bases from V and 5 from J; bases not matched to a gene: 14. This CDR3 is CSVGGEFGQGVNNEQFF. The CDR3 DNA sequence: TGCAGCGTTGGAGGGGAATTTGGACAGGGGGTAAACAATGAGCAGTTCTTC.

This clonotype qualifies as medium-sized. Since it is a stray read in a library aimed at alpha chains, this beta chain has a size that is not meaningful. The chain couples TRBV30 to TRBJ2-5; no clear D. Germline V lookup: CDR1 GTSNPN, CDR2 SVGIG (reference sequence). This CDR3 has 12 amino acids. Trimming left V 0 bases short and J 3 bases short, with 5 bases between. The CDR3, as DNA: TGTGCCTGGAGTGTAGGGAAAGAGACCCAGTACTTC. Translated, it gives CAWSVGKETQYF.

This clonotype rates as large. For a library built for alpha chains, this beta chain is a stray read; little rests on its size. This chain connects TRBV2 to TRBJ2-1; the D call may be TRBD1 or TRBD2 (5 bases each). Germline values: CDR1 SNHLY, CDR2 FYNNEI. The V and J ends lost 7 bases and 1 base respectively, with 11 bases between them. The CDR3 is 14 residues long. The CDR3 is CASTRGGSYNEQFF. The CDR3 nucleotides are TGTGCCAGCACCCGGGGCGGGTCCTACAATGAGCAGTTCTTC.

Worth noting for this clonotype: This beta chain is a stray read from a library made for alpha chains; its abundance is not meaningful. The V gene is TRBV6-1, the J gene TRBJ1-2; no definite D call. Per the germline V gene, CDR1 is MNHNS and CDR2 is SASEGT. This CDR3 spans 12 amino acids. Trimming shortened V by 8 bases and J by 3 bases, and 10 bases separated the two germline ends. The DNA of the CDR3 is TGTGCCAGCTCGGACGGACACTATGGCTACACCTTC. Amino acids: CASSDGHYGYTF.

This clonotype was detected only a few times. The library was prepared for alpha chains; this beta chain is a stray read, so its frequency means little. This chain uses TRBV10-3 with TRBJ2-5; 12 nucleotides match TRBD2. J gave up 5 bases and V 6 bases, and 10 bases lay outside the gene matches. The CDR3 is 16 amino acids. Germline CDR1 and CDR2: ENHRY and SYGVKD. For the CDR3, the DNA is TGTGCCATCAGGCGGACTAGCGGGGAGCAGGGGGAGACCCAGTACTTC. Amino acids: CAIRRTSGEQGETQYF.

The table lists this clonotype with a few counts. A library prepared for alpha chains yielded this beta chain as an off-target read; its size is of little meaning. This sequence joins TRBV9 and TRBJ2-5; tentatively, D is TRBD1 (7 bases). CDR3 length: 16 residues. Trimming left V 3 bases short and J 5 bases short, with 20 bases between. Germline CDR1 SGDLS, CDR2 YYNGEE. CDR3 sequence (DNA): TGTGCCAGCAGCGAACAAACAGGGGAAGGAGGGGAGACCCAGTACTTC. Translating gives CASSEQTGEGGETQYF. Together with reference TRBV9 and TRBJ2-5, the CDR3 gives the full variable domain: DSGVTQTPKHLITATGQRVTLRCSPRSGDLSVYWYQQSLDQGLQFLIQYYNGEERAKGNILERFSAQQFPDLHSELNLSSLELGDSALYFCASSEQTGEGGETQYFGPGTRLLVL.

Within the sample, this clonotype is medium-sized. Because this beta chain is a stray read in a library intended to capture alpha chains, its abundance should not be given much weight. The gene calls are TRBV29-1 and TRBJ2-2, with a weak D call TRBD1 (6 bases). CDR1 and CDR2 from the germline V gene are SQVTM and ANQGSEA. The CDR3 totals 13 residues. The V gene lost 7 bases and the J gene lost 8 bases, with 17 bases spanning the gap. The CDR3 sequence: CSGTETPRGELFF. CDR3 sequence (DNA): TGCAGCGGGACAGAGACCCCACGGGGGGAGCTGTTTTTT.

Of note for this clonotype: This beta chain appears as a stray read in a library generated for alpha chains; its size is not informative. The chain uses TRBV5-1 and TRBJ1-5; D remains ambiguous. Trimming cost V 2 bases and J 5 bases, with 14 bases left between them. The CDR3 covers 15 residues. CDR1 SGHRS and CDR2 YFSETQ come from the germline V gene. CDR3 loop: CASSFDGEVHQPQHF. As DNA, the CDR3 is TGCGCCAGCAGCTTCGACGGGGAGGTTCATCAGCCCCAGCATTTT. Supplemented by reference TRBV5-1 and TRBJ1-5, the full variable domain reads KAGVTQTPRYLIKTRGQQVTLSCSPISGHRSVSWYQQTPGQGLQFLFEYFSETQRNKGNFPGRFSGRQFSNSRSEMNVSTLELGDSALYLCASSFDGEVHQPQHFGDGTRLSIL.

Notes on this clonotype: This beta chain is an off-target read within a library intended for alpha chains, so its frequency means little. The rearrangement links TRBV28 to TRBJ1-2; TRBD1 matches at 11 bases. CDR1 is MDHEN, CDR2 SYDVKM, per germline. The V gene end was trimmed by 3 bases and the J gene end by 7 bases; junction bases not matched to a gene: 13. The CDR3 covers 17 residues. The CDR3 is CASSFWDYGQGAGGYTF. The CDR3 region has the DNA TGTGCCAGCAGTTTTTGGGACTATGGACAGGGGGCAGGTGGCTACACCTTC.